This TCR beta chain is drawn from a study of blood T cell repertoires in COVID-19. Overall study context: T cells, B-cell-depleted T cells, or PBMCs provided the cDNA or gDNA that served as material.

This CDR3 has 15 residues. The V gene's germline CDR1 is SEHNR and CDR2 FQNEAQ (reference sequence). Individuals aged roughly 18 to 90 years were recruited from 24 US areas. Original processing notes: Estimation of nucleated cell counts relied on the amplification of reference gene primers. Generated by immunoSEQ multiplex PCR, the TCRdb table keeps only in-frame clones and is missing some. V, J and clone size are those of that table, while D and trimming were read from the DNA. The sample lists about 280,000 clones, more than 80% occurring once. This clonotype was obtained from a woman in her 30s with acute COVID-19. The rearrangement uses TRBV7-9 and TRBJ1-1; the match to TRBD1 covers 7 bases. The sequencing sample was made of PBMCs or T cells enriched from blood (not recorded which). This CDR3 reads CAAPAKGATNTEAFF. The CDR3 DNA follows: TGTGCAGCGCCTGCTAAGGGGGCGACGAACACTGAAGCTTTCTTT.